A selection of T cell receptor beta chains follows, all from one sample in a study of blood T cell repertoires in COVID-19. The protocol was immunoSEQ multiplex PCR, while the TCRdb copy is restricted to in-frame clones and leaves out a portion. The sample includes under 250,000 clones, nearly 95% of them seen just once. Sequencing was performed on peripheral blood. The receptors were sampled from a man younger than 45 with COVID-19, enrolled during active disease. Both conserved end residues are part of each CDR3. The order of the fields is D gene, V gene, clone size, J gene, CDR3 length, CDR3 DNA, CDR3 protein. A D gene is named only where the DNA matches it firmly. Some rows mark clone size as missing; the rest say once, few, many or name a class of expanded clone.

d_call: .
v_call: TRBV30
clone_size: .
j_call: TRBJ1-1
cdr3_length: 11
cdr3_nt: TGTGCCTCCCCCGGGGTCACTGAAGCTTTCTTT
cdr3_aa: CASPGVTEAFF

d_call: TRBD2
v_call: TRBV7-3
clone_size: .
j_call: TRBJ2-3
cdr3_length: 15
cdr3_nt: TGTGCCAGCAGCTCCCTCGGGGGGGCCTTAGATACGCAGTATTTT
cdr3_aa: CASSSLGGALDTQYF

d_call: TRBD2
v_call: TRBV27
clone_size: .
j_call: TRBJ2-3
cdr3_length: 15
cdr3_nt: TGTGCCAGCTCCCCGACTAGCGGGTTCACAGATACGCAGTATTTT
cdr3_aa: CASSPTSGFTDTQYF

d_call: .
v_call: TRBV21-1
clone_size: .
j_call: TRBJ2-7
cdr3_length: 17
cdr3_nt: TGTGCCAGCAGCAAAAGGGCCAGGGGGACGAGCTCCTACGAGCAGTACTTC
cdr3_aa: CASSKRARGTSSYEQYF

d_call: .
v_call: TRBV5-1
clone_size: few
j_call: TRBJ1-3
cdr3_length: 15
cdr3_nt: TGCGCCAGCAGCCTAGGTGTAAGCTCTGGAAACACCATATATTTT
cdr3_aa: CASSLGVSSGNTIYF

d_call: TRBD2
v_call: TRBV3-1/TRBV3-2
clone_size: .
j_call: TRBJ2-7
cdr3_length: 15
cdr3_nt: TGTGCCAGCAGCCGACCTAGCGGGGGCACCTACGAGCAGTACTTC
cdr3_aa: CASSRPSGGTYEQYF

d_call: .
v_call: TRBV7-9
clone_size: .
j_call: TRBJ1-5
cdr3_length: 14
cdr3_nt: TGTGCCAGCAGCTGGGGAGGAATTGGTCAGCCCCAGCATTTT
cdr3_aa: CASSWGGIGQPQHF

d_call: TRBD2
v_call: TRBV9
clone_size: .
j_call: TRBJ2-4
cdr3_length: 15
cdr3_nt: TGTGCCAGCAGCGTTTCCGACGGGGGGGCGCACATTCAGTACTTC
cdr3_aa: CASSVSDGGAHIQYF

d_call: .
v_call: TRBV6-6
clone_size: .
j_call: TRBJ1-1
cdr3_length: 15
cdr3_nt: TGTGCCAGCAGTTACCCCCTGGGACAGAACACTGAAGCTTTCTTT
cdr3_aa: CASSYPLGQNTEAFF

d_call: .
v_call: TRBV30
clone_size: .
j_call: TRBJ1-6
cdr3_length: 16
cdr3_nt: TGTGCCTGGAGTGTGTCAGGAAATCCCAATAATTCACCCCTCCACTTT
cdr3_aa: CAWSVSGNPNNSPLHF

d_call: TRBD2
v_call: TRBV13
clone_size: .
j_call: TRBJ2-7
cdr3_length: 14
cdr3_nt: TGTGCCAGCAGCCGGGGACTAGCGGGGGACGAGCAGTACTTC
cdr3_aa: CASSRGLAGDEQYF

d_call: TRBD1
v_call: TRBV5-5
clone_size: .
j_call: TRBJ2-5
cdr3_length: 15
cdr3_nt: TGTGCCAGCAGCGCGGAGACAGGGGGACGAGAGACCCAGTACTTC
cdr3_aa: CASSAETGGRETQYF

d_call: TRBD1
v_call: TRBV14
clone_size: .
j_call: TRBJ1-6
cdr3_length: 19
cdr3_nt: TGTGCCAGCAGCCAAGAAGAGACAGGGGGCCTCACCTATAATTCACCCCTCCACTTT
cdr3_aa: CASSQEETGGLTYNSPLHF

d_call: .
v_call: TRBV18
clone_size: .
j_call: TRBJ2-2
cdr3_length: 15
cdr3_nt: TGTGCCAGCTCACCACCGACAGGATACACCGGGGAGCTGTTTTTT
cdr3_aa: CASSPPTGYTGELFF

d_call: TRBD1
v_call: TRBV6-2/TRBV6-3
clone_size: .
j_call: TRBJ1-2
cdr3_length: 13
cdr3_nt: TGTGCCAGCAGTGACCGGACAGGGGGCGGCTACACCTTC
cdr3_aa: CASSDRTGGGYTF

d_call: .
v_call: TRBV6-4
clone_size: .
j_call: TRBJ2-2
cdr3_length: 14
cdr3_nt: TGTGCCAGCAGTGCGGACTTCGACACCGGGGAGCTGTTTTTT
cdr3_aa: CASSADFDTGELFF

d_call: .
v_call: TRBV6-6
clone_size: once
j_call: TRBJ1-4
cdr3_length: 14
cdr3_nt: TGTGCCAGCAGTTTTGGGGGAGGGAATGAAAAACTGTTTTTT
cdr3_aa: CASSFGGGNEKLFF

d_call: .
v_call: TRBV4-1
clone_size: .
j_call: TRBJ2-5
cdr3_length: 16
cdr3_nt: TGCGCCAGCAGCCAGGCAAATGTCAGGGGTCAGGAGACCCAGTACTTC
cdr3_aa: CASSQANVRGQETQYF

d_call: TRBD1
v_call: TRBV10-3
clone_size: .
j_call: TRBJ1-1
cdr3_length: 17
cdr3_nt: TGTGCCATCAGTGTTTCACAGGGGAAGACTCTGAACACTGAAGCTTTCTTT
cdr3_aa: CAISVSQGKTLNTEAFF

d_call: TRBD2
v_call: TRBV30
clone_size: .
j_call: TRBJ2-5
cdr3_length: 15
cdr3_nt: TGTGCCTGGAAGGTAGCGGGGACCCAGGCAGAGACCCAGTACTTC
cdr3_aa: CAWKVAGTQAETQYF

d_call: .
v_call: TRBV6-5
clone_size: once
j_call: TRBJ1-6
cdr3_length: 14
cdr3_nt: TGTGCCAGCAGCCCCGGTCTGTATAATTCACCCCTCCACTTT
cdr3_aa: CASSPGLYNSPLHF

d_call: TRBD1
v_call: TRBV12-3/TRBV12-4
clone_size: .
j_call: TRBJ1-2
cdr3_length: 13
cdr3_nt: TGTGCCAGCAGACGACAGGGGGACAGCGGCTACACCTTC
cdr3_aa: CASRRQGDSGYTF

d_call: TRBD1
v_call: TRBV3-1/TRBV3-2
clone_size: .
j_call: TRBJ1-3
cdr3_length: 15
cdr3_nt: TGTGCCAGCAGCCTCCGACAGGGGGTTGGAAACACCATATATTTT
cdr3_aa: CASSLRQGVGNTIYF

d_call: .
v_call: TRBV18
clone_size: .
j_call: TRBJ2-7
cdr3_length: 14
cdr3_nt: TGTGCCAGCTCACCTGTTTCAGGGGCCTACGAGCAGTACTTC
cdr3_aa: CASSPVSGAYEQYF

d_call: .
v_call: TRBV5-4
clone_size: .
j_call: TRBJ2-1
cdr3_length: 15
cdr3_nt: TGTGCCAGCAGCTCAGGACTTGTGGTCTTGAATGAGCAGTTCTTC
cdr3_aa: CASSSGLVVLNEQFF

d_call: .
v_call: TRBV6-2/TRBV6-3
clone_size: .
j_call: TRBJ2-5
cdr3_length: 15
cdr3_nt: TGTGCCAGCAGTTACGTGGGGGGGGCATCGGGGACCCAGTACTTC
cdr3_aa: CASSYVGGASGTQYF

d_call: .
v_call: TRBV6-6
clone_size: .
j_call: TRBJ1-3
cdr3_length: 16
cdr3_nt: TGTGCCAGCAGTTACTGGGGGGAGAGCTCTGGAAACACCATATATTTT
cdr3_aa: CASSYWGESSGNTIYF

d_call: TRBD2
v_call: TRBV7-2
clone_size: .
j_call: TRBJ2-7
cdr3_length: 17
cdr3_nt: TGTGCCAGCAGCCCGGGGGGTCTAGCGGGCCGCGGCAACGAGCAGTACTTC
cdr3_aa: CASSPGGLAGRGNEQYF

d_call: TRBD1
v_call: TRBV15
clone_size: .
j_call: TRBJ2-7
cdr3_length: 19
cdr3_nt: TGTGCCACCAGCCCCTTAGGGACAGGGAGAGGGGGAAGCTCCTACGAGCAGTACTTC
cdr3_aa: CATSPLGTGRGGSSYEQYF

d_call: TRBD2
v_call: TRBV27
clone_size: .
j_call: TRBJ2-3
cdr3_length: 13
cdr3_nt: TGTGCCAGCAGGCGGGGGGTCACAGATACGCAGTATTTT
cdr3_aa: CASRRGVTDTQYF

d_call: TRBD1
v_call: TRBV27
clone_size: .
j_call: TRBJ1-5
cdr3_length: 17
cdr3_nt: TGTGCCAGCAGAAGTGACCAGGGGGTTTATAGCAATCAGCCCCAGCATTTT
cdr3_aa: CASRSDQGVYSNQPQHF

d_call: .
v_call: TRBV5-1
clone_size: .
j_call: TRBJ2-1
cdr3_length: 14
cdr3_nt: TGCGCCAGCAGCCCCATGACAGAGAGTGATGAGCAGTTCTTC
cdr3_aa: CASSPMTESDEQFF

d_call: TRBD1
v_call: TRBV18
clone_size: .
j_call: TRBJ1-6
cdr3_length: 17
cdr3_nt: TGTGCCAGCTCACCAACTCCCGGACAGGGTGGTAATTCACCCCTCCACTTT
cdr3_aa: CASSPTPGQGGNSPLHF

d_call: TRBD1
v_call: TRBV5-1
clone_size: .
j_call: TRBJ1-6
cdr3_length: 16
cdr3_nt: TGCGCCAGCAGCTTGGCCATCCAGGGGGCAAATTCACCCCTCCACTTT
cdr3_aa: CASSLAIQGANSPLHF

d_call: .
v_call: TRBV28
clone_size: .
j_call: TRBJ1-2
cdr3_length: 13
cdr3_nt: TGTGCCAGCGGGCCCGCCAGTAACTATGGCTACACCTTC
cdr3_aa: CASGPASNYGYTF

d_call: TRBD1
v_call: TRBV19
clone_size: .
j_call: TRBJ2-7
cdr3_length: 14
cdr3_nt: TGTGCCAGTAGTAGACAGGGGGCGATCGGCGAGCAGTACTTC
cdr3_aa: CASSRQGAIGEQYF

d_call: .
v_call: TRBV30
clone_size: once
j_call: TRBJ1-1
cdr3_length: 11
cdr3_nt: TGTGCCTGGGAGGGGTCCACTGAAGCTTTCTTT
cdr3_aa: CAWEGSTEAFF

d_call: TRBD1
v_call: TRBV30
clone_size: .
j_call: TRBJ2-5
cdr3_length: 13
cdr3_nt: TGTGCCTGGAGACAGGGGATTGAGGAGACCCAGTACTTC
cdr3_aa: CAWRQGIEETQYF

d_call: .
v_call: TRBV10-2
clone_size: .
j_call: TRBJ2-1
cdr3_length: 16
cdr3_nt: TGCGCCAGCAGTGAAATTCGGGGGTCGGGGTACAATGAGCAGTTCTTC
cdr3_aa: CASSEIRGSGYNEQFF

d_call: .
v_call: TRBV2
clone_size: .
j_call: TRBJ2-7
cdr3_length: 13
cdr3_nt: TGTGCCAGTACGGGAGAGGTTTACTACGAGCAGTACTTC
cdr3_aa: CASTGEVYYEQYF

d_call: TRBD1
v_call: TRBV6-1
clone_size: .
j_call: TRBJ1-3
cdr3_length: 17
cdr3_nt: TGTGCCAGCAGTGAAAACCCGATCGGACAGGGCTGGAACACCATATATTTT
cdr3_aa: CASSENPIGQGWNTIYF

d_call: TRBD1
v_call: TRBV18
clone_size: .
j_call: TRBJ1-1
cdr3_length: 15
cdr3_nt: TGTGCCAGCTCACCCTCACAGGGGTCAAGGGCTGAAGCTTTCTTT
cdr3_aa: CASSPSQGSRAEAFF

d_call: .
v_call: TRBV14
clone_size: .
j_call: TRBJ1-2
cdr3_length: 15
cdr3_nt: TGTGCCAGCAGCCAAGATTTGAGGGCCATGAATGGCTACACCTTC
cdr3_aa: CASSQDLRAMNGYTF

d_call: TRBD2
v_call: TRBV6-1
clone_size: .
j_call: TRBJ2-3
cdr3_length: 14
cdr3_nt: TGTGCCAGCAGTGAGCGGGGGGCCCCCGGTACGCAGTATTTT
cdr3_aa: CASSERGAPGTQYF

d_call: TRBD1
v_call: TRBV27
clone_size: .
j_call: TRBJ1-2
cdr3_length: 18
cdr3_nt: TGTGCCAGCAGTACAAGAGGGCCGGGACAGGGTGCTAACTATGGCTACACCTTC
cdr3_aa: CASSTRGPGQGANYGYTF

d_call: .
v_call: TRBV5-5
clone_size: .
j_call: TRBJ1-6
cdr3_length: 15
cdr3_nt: TGTGCCAGCAGCGGAGGAGGGACGAGCAATTCACCCCTCCACTTT
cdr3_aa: CASSGGGTSNSPLHF

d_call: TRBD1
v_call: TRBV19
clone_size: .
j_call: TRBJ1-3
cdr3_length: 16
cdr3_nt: TGTGCCAGTAGTCTTGCCGGGACAGCCTCTGGAAACACCATATATTTT
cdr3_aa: CASSLAGTASGNTIYF

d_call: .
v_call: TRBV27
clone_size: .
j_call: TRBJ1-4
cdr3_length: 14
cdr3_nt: TGTGCCAGCAATATGGGGGGAACTAATGAAAAACTGTTTTTT
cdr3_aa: CASNMGGTNEKLFF

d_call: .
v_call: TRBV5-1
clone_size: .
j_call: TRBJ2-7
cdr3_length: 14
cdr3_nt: TGCGCCAGCAGCTTGGAAAGAGGTTCCTACGAGCAGTACTTC
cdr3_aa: CASSLERGSYEQYF

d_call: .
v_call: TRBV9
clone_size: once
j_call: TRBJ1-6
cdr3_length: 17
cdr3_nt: TGTGCCAGCAGCCTCGGTAGCAGTCACCCCTATAATTCACCCCTCCACTTT
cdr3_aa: CASSLGSSHPYNSPLHF